The 14 T cell receptor beta chains below were found in one sample sequenced in a study of T cells in Graves' hyperthyroidism and ophthalmopathy. Researchers amplified the TCR beta CDR3 regions from RNA transcripts. The TCR CDR3 first-round RT-PCR relied on the HTBI primer set. MiXCR, applied by TCRdb to the multiplex PCR reads, yields one record per CDR3 protein. The table lists hundreds of thousands of distinct CDR3 sequences, 35% to 45% of them singletons. The sequencing sample was made of blood. The receptors originated from a man between 18 and 35 years old with Graves' hyperthyroidism.

CDR3 DNA: TGCAGTGCTAGAGATTGGGGGGGGACAGGTTACACTGAAGCTTTCTTT. The encoded protein is CSARDWGGTGYTEAFF. The chain links TRBV20-1 to TRBJ1-1; 8 bases line up with TRBD1. The CDR3 spans 16 residues. The germline V gene has CDR1 DFQATT and CDR2 SNEGSKA (reference sequence). The V and J ends lost 0 bases and 3 bases, in that order; junction bases with no gene match: 9.

The chain has TRBV4-1 and TRBJ1-3, with 9 nucleotides matching TRBD1. Losses at the gene ends were 6 bases for V and 4 bases for J; bases not matched to a gene: 7. CDR3 length equals 15 residues. Germline V gives CDR1 MGHRA, CDR2 YSYEKL. The CDR3 loop is CASRPGTGTGNTIYF. The CDR3 nucleotides read TGCGCCAGCAGGCCGGGGACAGGGACAGGAAACACCATATATTTT.

J is TRBJ2-6 and V is TRBV5-1; D is ambiguous. The V end was cut by 4 bases, the J end by 0 bases, with 11 bases between. The CDR3 contains 16 residues. Germline V gives CDR1 SGHRS, CDR2 YFSETQ. The CDR3 here is CASSQVWFSGANVLTF. The CDR3 DNA follows: TGCGCCAGCAGCCAAGTGTGGTTCTCTGGGGCCAACGTCCTGACTTTC.

This chain connects TRBV6-9 to TRBJ1-1, with 7 nucleotides matching TRBD1. The CDR3 extends over 13 amino acids. V shed 8 bases, J shed 9 bases, and the junction held 12 bases outside the gene matches. Looked up from germline, CDR1 is MNHGY and CDR2 is SVAAGI. The CDR3 reads CASSLWRDSKAFF. As DNA, the CDR3 is TGTGCCAGCTCGCTCTGGAGGGACAGTAAAGCTTTCTTT.

This chain joins TRBV10-3 and TRBJ2-5; the D gene could be TRBD1 or TRBD2 (5 bases each). V lost 4 bases and J lost 4, with 13 bases in between. Germline values: CDR1 ENHRY, CDR2 SYGVKD. The CDR3 is 14 residues long. As DNA, the CDR3 is TGTGCCATCAGTGCAGGGAGAGGTGGAGAGACCCAGTACTTC. Translated, it gives CAISAGRGGETQYF.

The chain has TRBV12-3 or TRBV12-4 and TRBJ1-1, with 7 bases lining up with TRBD1. The CDR3 runs to 15 residues. Germline trimming cut 6 bases from V and 4 bases from J; bases unmatched to any gene: 11. This chain's CDR3 is CASRSHRGWGTEAFF. In DNA, the CDR3 is TGTGCCAGCAGGTCTCACAGGGGTTGGGGCACTGAAGCTTTCTTT.

The CDR3 loop is CASTMGGRETGELFF. For the CDR3, the DNA is TGTGCCAGCACCATGGGGGGCAGGGAAACCGGGGAGCTGTTTTTT. The J gene is TRBJ2-2, the V gene TRBV11-2; D is perhaps TRBD1 or TRBD2 (6 bases each). The CDR3 is 15 residues long. Per germline, CDR1 SGHAT and CDR2 FQNNGV. V was clipped by 7 bases and J by 5 bases, with 17 bases between them.

This clonotype showed up many times. This rearrangement joins TRBV11-2 to TRBJ1-2; 10 bases fit TRBD1. Germline V gene data show CDR1 as SGHAT and CDR2 as FQNNGV. The CDR3 covers 14 residues. Unmatched junction bases numbered 4, after V lost 5 bases and J lost 4 bases. The DNA of the CDR3 is TGTGCCAGCAGCCCGGGACAGGGGACCTATGGCTACACCTTC. Protein: CASSPGQGTYGYTF.

This clonotype was seen a few times. The DNA for the CDR3 is TGTGCCAGCAGCGTTGGGGGGACTAGCGTCTACGAGCAGTACTTC. Protein product: CASSVGGTSVYEQYF. The chain employs TRBV9 and TRBJ2-7, with 10 bases aligning to TRBD2. CDR1 is SGDLS, CDR2 YYNGEE, per germline. This CDR3 comprises 15 residues. The J segment lost 3 bases and the V segment lost 2 bases, leaving 5 bases of the junction unmatched. Full variable domain (outside the CDR3, taken from reference TRBV9 and TRBJ2-7): DSGVTQTPKHLITATGQRVTLRCSPRSGDLSVYWYQQSLDQGLQFLIQYYNGEERAKGNILERFSAQQFPDLHSELNLSSLELGDSALYFCASSVGGTSVYEQYFGPGTRLTVT.

This clonotype was detected only a few times. The chain is built from TRBV5-6 and TRBJ1-3; D is unresolved. Germline V CDR1 and CDR2: SGHDT, YYEEEE. With 5 bases removed from V and 7 bases from J, the gap between germline ends came to 13 bases. The CDR3 runs to 13 residues. The CDR3 DNA sequence: TGTGCCAGCAGTCACGTCAATTCTAACACCATATATTTT. It translates to CASSHVNSNTIYF.

A word on this clonotype: Compared with germline, one end of the junction differs, possibly owing to a read error. The rearrangement uses TRBV12-3 or TRBV12-4 and TRBJ1-5; tentatively, D is TRBD1 (5 bases). CDR3 size: 14 residues. The CDR3 reads CASGLGIGTQPQHF. The CDR3 DNA reads TGTGCCAGCGGTTTAGGCATTGGGACTCAGCCCCAGCATTTT.

The CDR3 nucleotides read TGTGCCACCAAATCCAGACTAGCGGACCAAGAGACCCAGTACTTC. Translated: CATKSRLADQETQYF. The V call is TRBV2, the J call TRBJ2-5, with 9 positions matching TRBD2. V gave up 10 bases and J gave up 0 bases; unmatched junction bases: 9. CDR1 SNHLY and CDR2 FYNNEI come from the germline V gene. The CDR3 extends over 15 amino acids.

A few counts support this clonotype. The rearrangement joins TRBV5-1 to TRBJ2-2; D perhaps matches TRBD2 (7 bases). This CDR3 has 15 amino acids. CDR1 is SGHRS, CDR2 YFSETQ, per germline. Trimming cost V 5 bases and J 3 bases, with 14 bases left between them. This CDR3 reads CASRPGGTYTGELFF. The CDR3 DNA reads TGCGCCAGCAGGCCGGGGGGCACCTACACCGGGGAGCTGTTTTTT.

The chain has TRBV7-2 and TRBJ1-1; D is undetermined. From germline, CDR1 is SGHTA and CDR2 FQGNSA. This CDR3 spans 16 amino acids. Trimming removed 3 bases at V and 3 bases at J, with 17 bases between. CDR3 protein: CASSLAPGLWDTEAFF. DNA for the CDR3: TGTGCCAGCAGCTTGGCACCAGGACTTTGGGACACTGAAGCTTTCTTT.